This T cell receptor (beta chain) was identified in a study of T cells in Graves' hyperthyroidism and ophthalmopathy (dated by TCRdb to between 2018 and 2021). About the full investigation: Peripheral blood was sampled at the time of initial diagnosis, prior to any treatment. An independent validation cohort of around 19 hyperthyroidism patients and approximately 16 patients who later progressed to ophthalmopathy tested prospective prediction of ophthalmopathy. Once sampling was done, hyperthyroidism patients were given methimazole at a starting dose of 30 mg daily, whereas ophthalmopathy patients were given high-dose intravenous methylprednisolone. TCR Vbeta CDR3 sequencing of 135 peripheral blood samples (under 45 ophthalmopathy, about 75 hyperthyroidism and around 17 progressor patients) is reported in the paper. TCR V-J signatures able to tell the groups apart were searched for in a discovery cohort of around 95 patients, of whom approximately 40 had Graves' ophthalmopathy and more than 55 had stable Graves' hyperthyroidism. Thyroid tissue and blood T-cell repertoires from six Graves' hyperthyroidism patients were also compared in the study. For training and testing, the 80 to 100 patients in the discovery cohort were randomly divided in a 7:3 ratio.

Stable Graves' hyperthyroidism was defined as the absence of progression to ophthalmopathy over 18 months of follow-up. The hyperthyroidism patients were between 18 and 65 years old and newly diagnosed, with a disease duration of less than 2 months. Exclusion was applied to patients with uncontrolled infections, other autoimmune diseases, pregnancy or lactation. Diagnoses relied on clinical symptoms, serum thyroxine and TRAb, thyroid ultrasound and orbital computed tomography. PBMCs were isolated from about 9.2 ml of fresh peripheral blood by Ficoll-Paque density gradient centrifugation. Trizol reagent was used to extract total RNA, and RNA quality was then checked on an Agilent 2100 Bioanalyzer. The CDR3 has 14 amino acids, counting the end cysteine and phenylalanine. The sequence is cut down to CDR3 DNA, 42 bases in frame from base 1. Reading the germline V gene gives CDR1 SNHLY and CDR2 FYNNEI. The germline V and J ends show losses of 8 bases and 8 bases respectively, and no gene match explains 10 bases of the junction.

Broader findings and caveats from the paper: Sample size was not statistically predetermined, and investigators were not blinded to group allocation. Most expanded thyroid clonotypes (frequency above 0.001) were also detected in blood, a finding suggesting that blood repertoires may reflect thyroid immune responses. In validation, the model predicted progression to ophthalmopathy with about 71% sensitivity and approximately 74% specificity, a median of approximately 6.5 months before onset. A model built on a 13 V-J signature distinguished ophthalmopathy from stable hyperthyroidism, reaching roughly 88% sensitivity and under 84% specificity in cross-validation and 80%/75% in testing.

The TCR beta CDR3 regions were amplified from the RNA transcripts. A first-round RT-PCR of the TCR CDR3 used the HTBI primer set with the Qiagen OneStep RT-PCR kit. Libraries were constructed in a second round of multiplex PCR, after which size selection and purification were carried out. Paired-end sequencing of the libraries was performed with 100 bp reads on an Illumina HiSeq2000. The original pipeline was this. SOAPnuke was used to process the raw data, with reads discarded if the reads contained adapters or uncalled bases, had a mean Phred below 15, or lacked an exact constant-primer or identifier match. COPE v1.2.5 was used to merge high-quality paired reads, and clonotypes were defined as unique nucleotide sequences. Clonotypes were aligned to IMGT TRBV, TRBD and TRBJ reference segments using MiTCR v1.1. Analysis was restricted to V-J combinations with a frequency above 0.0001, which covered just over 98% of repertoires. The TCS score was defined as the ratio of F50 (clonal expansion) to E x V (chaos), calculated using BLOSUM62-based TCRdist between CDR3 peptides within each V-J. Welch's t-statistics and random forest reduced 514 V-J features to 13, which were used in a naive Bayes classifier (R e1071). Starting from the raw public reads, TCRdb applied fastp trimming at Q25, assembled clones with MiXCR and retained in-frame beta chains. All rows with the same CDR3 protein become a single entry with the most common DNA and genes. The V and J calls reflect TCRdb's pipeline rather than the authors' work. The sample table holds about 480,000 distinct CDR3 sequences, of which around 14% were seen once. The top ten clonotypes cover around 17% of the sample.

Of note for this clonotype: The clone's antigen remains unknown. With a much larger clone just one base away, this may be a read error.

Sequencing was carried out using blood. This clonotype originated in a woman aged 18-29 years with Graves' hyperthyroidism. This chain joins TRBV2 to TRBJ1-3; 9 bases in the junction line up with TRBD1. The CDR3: CASGRDRVDDTIYF. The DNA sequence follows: TGTGCCAGCGGCCGGGACAGGGTGGATGACACCATATATTTT. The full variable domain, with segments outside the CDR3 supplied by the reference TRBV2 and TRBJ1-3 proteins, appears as EPEVTQTPSHQVTQMGQEVILRCVPISNHLYFYWYRQILGQKVEFLVSFYNNEISEKSEIFDDQFSVERPDGSNFTLKIRSTKLEDSAMYFCASGRDRVDDTIYFGEGSWLTVV.